The following is a TCR beta chain sequence with its context. The antigen is undetermined. The germline CDR1 and CDR2 sequences are GTSNPN and SVGIG (reference sequence). The V end was cut by 5 bases, the J end by 2 bases, with 16 bases between. The CDR3 runs to 15 residues. The protocol was immunoSEQ multiplex PCR, while the TCRdb copy is restricted to in-frame clones and leaves out a portion. The table records a few hundred thousand clones, 70% to 80% of them present only once. The entry originates in a study of cytotoxic CD8 clonotypes in ibrutinib-treated CLL. Study summary: Of a cohort that held some eleven relapsed/refractory and fewer than 16 treatment-naive patients, roughly 18 were IGHV unmutated. The study recorded mean values of approximately 260,000 productive templates and approximately 94,000 productive rearrangements per sample.

Study outcomes and limitations: Rare overall, public clonotypes shrank or held steady under therapy.

The receptor comes from a human donor with chronic lymphocytic leukemia. The material was PBMCs, obtained before ibrutinib treatment. The chain combines TRBV30 with TRBJ1-5; a weak D match, TRBD1 (5 bases). CDR3 nucleotide sequence: TGTGCCTGGGACGGGGGGGGTGACGGCAATCAGCCCCAGCATTTT. This encodes CAWDGGGDGNQPQHF.